This TCR beta chain stems from a study of CD8 T cells in Susac syndrome. Random hexamers were used to reverse transcribe the RNA input (about 0.5 to 1 ug). From the immunoSEQ multiplex PCR reads, TCRdb called clonotypes with MiXCR, one entry per CDR3 protein. The data show around 300,000 distinct CDR3 sequences, around 92% seen once. The CDR3 is 12 amino acids. V lost 3 bases and J lost 4, with 8 bases in between. Germline CDR1 reads DFQATT; CDR2 reads SNEGSKA (reference sequence). The chain combines TRBV20-1 with TRBJ2-3; D is possibly TRBD1 or TRBD2 (6 bases each). Material: CD4+ T cells from PBMCs. The receptor's source is a human donor with multiple sclerosis. The CDR3 protein is CSASGGADTQYF. CDR3 DNA sequence: TGCAGTGCTAGCGGGGGCGCAGATACGCAGTATTTT.